Below are 25 T cell receptor beta chains sequenced from a single sample in a study of OX40 agonist ivuxolimab in advanced cancers. Sequencing used immunoSEQ multiplex PCR; TCRdb keeps in-frame clones, though not all of them. The sample holds 55,000 to 80,000 clones, approximately 89% seen once. Source: CD4+ or CD8+ T cells sorted from blood, taken in a trial of the OX40 agonist ivuxolimab. The receptors here all came from an adult with an advanced solid tumor such as melanoma, head and neck, liver or kidney cancer.

The rearrangement links TRBV2 to TRBJ1-5, with D maybe TRBD1 (5 bases). The CDR3 loop spans 16 amino acids. The V and J ends lost 7 bases and 7 bases respectively, with 23 bases between them. Germline V lookup: CDR1 SNHLY, CDR2 FYNNEI. CDR3 sequence (DNA): TGTGCCAGCATCCCTACTCCGTGGGACCCCAGGCAGCCCCAGCATTTT. Encoded protein: CASIPTPWDPRQPQHF. The full variable domain, its missing parts supplied by reference TRBV2 and TRBJ1-5, is EPEVTQTPSHQVTQMGQEVILRCVPISNHLYFYWYRQILGQKVEFLVSFYNNEISEKSEIFDDQFSVERPDGSNFTLKIRSTKLEDSAMYFCASIPTPWDPRQPQHFGDGTRLSIL.

The J gene is TRBJ2-7, the V gene TRBV19; maybe TRBD2 (5 bases). This CDR3 is built from 15 residues. The V gene's germline CDR1 is LNHDA and CDR2 SQIVND (reference sequence). With 5 bases removed from V and 2 bases from J, the gap between germline ends came to 16 bases. CDR3 loop: CASSPLEGGTYEQYF. The CDR3 region has the DNA TGTGCCAGTAGTCCCCTTGAGGGCGGAACCTACGAGCAGTACTTC.

The V and J genes are TRBV6-5 and TRBJ1-2; no clear D gene. Trimming removed 5 bases at V and 5 bases at J, with 9 bases between. Germline CDR1 MNHEY, CDR2 SVGAGI. CDR3 length equals 12 residues. CDR3 bases: TGTGCCAGCAGTCTCGACGGGTATGGCTACACCTTC. This codes for CASSLDGYGYTF.

V and J are TRBV2 and TRBJ1-3; D gene unclear. V was shortened by 7 bases and J by 2 bases, with 9 bases between the two germline ends. CDR1 is SNHLY and CDR2 is FYNNEI in the germline V gene. CDR3 length equals 13 residues. The CDR3 sequence is CASTLLTGNTIYF. CDR3 nucleotide sequence: TGTGCCAGCACCCTTCTCACTGGAAACACCATATATTTT.

A single count supports this clone. V gene TRBV20-1 combines with J gene TRBJ1-1, with D unresolved. The germline V gene has CDR1 DFQATT and CDR2 SNEGSKA (reference sequence). The CDR3 covers 11 residues. Trimming removed 4 bases at V and 7 bases at J, with 10 bases between. Written as DNA, the CDR3 is TGCAGTGCTACCGACACCATTGAAGCTTTCTTT. This codes for CSATDTIEAFF.

V usage is TRBV4-2 and J usage is TRBJ2-3, with 14 bases that match TRBD2. This CDR3 is built from 16 residues. Germline CDR1 and CDR2: LGHNA and YNFKEQ. The junction had 5 bases not matched to a gene; V was cut back by 3 bases and J by 6 bases. CDR3 in DNA: TGTGCCAGCAGCCACCCCGGGACTAGCGGGGGTGATACGCAGTATTTT. Amino acid sequence: CASSHPGTSGGDTQYF.

A remark on this clone: One end of the junction does not line up with germline, which may come from a read error. The rearrangement uses TRBV5-6 and TRBJ2-7, with D tentatively TRBD2 (6 bases). This CDR3 has 11 amino acids. From germline, CDR1 is SGHDT and CDR2 YYEEEE. The CDR3 DNA follows: TGTGCCAGCAGCCTCTGGGGGGAGGCCCTTTTC. Residues: CASSLWGEALF.

This chain connects TRBV18 to TRBJ2-4; maybe TRBD1 (6 bases). V was cut by 0 bases and J by 11 bases, with 14 bases left in between. Germline V gives CDR1 KGHSH, CDR2 LQKENI. The CDR3 runs to 14 residues. The CDR3 sequence: CASSPPSMGALQYF. The CDR3 DNA sequence: TGTGCCAGCTCACCACCTAGCATGGGGGCCCTTCAGTACTTC.

The J gene is TRBJ1-1, the V gene TRBV18, with no clear D. Germline CDR1 is KGHSH and CDR2 is LQKENI. This CDR3 spans 17 amino acids. Trimming pared 1 base from V and 1 base from J, leaving 16 bases between. The DNA for the CDR3 is TGTGCCAGCTCACCACTTTTGGTCCGACAAACGAACACTGAAGCTTTCTTT. Its protein is CASSPLLVRQTNTEAFF.

V usage is TRBV6-1 and J usage is TRBJ1-1; no firm D call. This CDR3 comprises 14 residues. Germline CDR1 reads MNHNS; CDR2 reads SASEGT. Trimming cost V 5 bases and J 1 base, with 11 bases left between them. The CDR3 is CASSIYETNTEAFF. In DNA, the CDR3 is TGTGCCAGCAGTATTTATGAAACGAACACTGAAGCTTTCTTT.

V and J are TRBV6-5 and TRBJ2-7, with D possibly being TRBD2 (6 bases). Trimming left V 3 bases short and J 6 bases short, with 15 bases between. The CDR3 contains 14 residues. From germline, CDR1 is MNHEY and CDR2 SVGAGI. This CDR3 reads CASSYRLANSEQYF. The CDR3 DNA sequence: TGTGCCAGCAGTTATCGGCTAGCGAATAGCGAGCAGTACTTC.

This chain joins TRBV11-3 and TRBJ2-7; D call uncertain. Germline lookup yields CDR1 SGHNT and CDR2 YENEEA. Trimming shortened V by 7 bases and J by 3 bases, and 16 bases separated the two germline ends. The CDR3 length is 14 residues. The CDR3 here is CASTLDGTGYEQYF. For the CDR3, the DNA is TGTGCCAGCACCCTGGACGGTACCGGCTACGAGCAGTACTTC.

This chain connects TRBV28 to TRBJ1-2; 8 nucleotides align to TRBD1. The V segment lost 10 bases and the J segment 8 bases; nucleotides outside the gene matches: 9. The CDR3 extends over 12 amino acids. Germline CDR1 and CDR2: MDHEN and SYDVKM. In DNA form, the CDR3 reads TGTGCCACCACGGACAGGGAGGGCGGCTACACCTTC. Translation: CATTDREGGYTF.

This clone was seen a single time. The rearrangement uses TRBV11-3 and TRBJ2-7; the D gene is possibly TRBD2 (5 bases). CDR1 and CDR2 from the germline V gene are SGHNT and YENEEA. There are 13 residues in the CDR3. The V end was cut by 1 base, the J end by 7 bases, with 11 bases between. Written as DNA, the CDR3 is TGTGCCAGCAGCTTAGCGAGCGGATTTGAGCAGTACTTC. It encodes CASSLASGFEQYF.

The chain joins TRBV27 to TRBJ2-5, with D tentatively TRBD1 or TRBD2 (6 bases each). The CDR3 runs to 13 residues. Between the trimmed V and J ends, which lost 7 bases and 6 bases, there was a span of 15 bases. The germline V gene encodes CDR1 MNHEY and CDR2 SMNVEV (reference sequence). The DNA of the CDR3 is TGTGCCAGCACCCCGGGTGGGGGGCAGACCCAGTACTTC. Translating it yields CASTPGGGQTQYF.

This chain joins TRBV7-9 and TRBJ1-1; D ambiguous. Germline assignment: CDR1 SEHNR and CDR2 FQNEAQ (reference sequence). The ends were cut back, 6 bases at V and 7 bases at J, with 18 bases in the middle. CDR3 length equals 14 residues. In nucleotides, the CDR3 is TGTGCCAGCAGTCAACATGGACCCTCGGGTGAAGCTTTCTTT. This encodes CASSQHGPSGEAFF.

This rearrangement joins TRBV4-2 to TRBJ1-5, with D uncertain. The CDR3 sequence is 13 residues long. Trimming stripped 1 base from V and 4 bases from J, with 5 bases between. Germline values: CDR1 LGHNA, CDR2 YNFKEQ. CDR3 protein: CASSQGRNQPQHF. DNA of the CDR3: TGTGCCAGCAGCCAAGGGCGGAATCAGCCCCAGCATTTT.

This chain connects TRBV5-1 to TRBJ2-1; D gene unclear. CDR3 size: 16 residues. Germline assignment: CDR1 SGHRS and CDR2 YFSETQ. V gave up 2 bases and J gave up 0 bases, with 12 bases separating them. CDR3 nucleotides: TGCGCCAGCAGCTTAAGTGGCTTGAGCTCCTACAATGAGCAGTTCTTC. This sequence encodes CASSLSGLSSYNEQFF.

V is TRBV28 and J is TRBJ2-2, with TRBD1 matching 7 bases. The germline V gene has CDR1 MDHEN and CDR2 SYDVKM. The CDR3 covers 15 residues. V was pared by 8 bases and J by 4 bases, with 10 bases of the junction left unmatched. The CDR3 sequence: CASGRDSIGTGELFF. The CDR3 DNA follows: TGTGCCAGCGGAAGGGACAGTATTGGCACCGGGGAGCTGTTTTTT. Full variable domain (missing parts from reference TRBV28 and TRBJ2-2): DVKVTQSSRYLVKRTGEKVFLECVQDMDHENMFWYRQDPGLGLRLIYFSYDVKMKEKGDIPEGYSVSREKKERFSLILESASTNQTSMYLCASGRDSIGTGELFFGEGSRLTVL.

This chain joins TRBV5-4 and TRBJ2-3; possible D gene TRBD1, 6 bases. V gave up 3 bases and J gave up 5 bases, with 16 bases separating them. Germline assignment: CDR1 SGHNT and CDR2 YYREEE (reference sequence). The length of the CDR3 is 15 residues. The CDR3 coding sequence is TGTGCCAGCAGCTCGGGACAAATCTACGGAGATACGCAGTATTTT. Its translation: CASSSGQIYGDTQYF.

The V gene is TRBV6-6, the J gene TRBJ1-2; D gene uncertain. This CDR3 has 12 amino acids. Per germline, CDR1 MNHNY and CDR2 SVGAGI (reference sequence). Deletions cut 2 bases from V and 4 bases from J, with 5 bases between. DNA for the CDR3: TGTGCCAGCAGTTACGCGGGCTATGGCTACACCTTC. Encoded protein: CASSYAGYGYTF.

This clone was found once. The chain combines TRBV5-1 with TRBJ2-7; no reliable D call. V was clipped by 4 bases and J by 0 bases, with 11 bases between them. The CDR3 is 14 amino acids. Germline CDR1 SGHRS, CDR2 YFSETQ. The CDR3 nucleotides read TGCGCCAGCAGCCCCCGCGGCAGCTCCTACGAGCAGTACTTC. Protein: CASSPRGSSYEQYF.

The chain is built from TRBV5-1 and TRBJ1-3, with D perhaps TRBD1 (6 bases). Germline lookup yields CDR1 SGHRS and CDR2 YFSETQ. Trimming removed 4 bases from V and 9 bases from J, with 17 bases in between. This CDR3 has 14 amino acids. Written as DNA, the CDR3 is TGCGCCAGCAGCCCAATACCAGGGGAAGGCACCATATATTTT. This encodes CASSPIPGEGTIYF.

The V call is TRBV30, the J call TRBJ1-5, with unresolved D. CDR1 and CDR2 from the germline V gene are GTSNPN and SVGIG (reference sequence). The CDR3 length is 15 residues. Trimming pared 2 bases from V and 2 bases from J, leaving 13 bases between. The CDR3 region has the DNA TGTGCCTGGAGTACCTCCCCAGATGGCAATCAGCCCCAGCATTTT. Translated: CAWSTSPDGNQPQHF.

J is TRBJ1-4 and V is TRBV4-1; D ambiguous. The V end was cut by 1 base, the J end by 7 bases, with 13 bases between. Germline values: CDR1 MGHRA, CDR2 YSYEKL. The CDR3 is 15 residues long. The DNA of the CDR3 is TGCGCCAGCAGCCAAGGGACGGCCCTGGGTGAAAAACTGTTTTTT. Residues: CASSQGTALGEKLFF.